A selection of T cell receptor beta chains follows, all from one sample in a study of vaccination and CD4 T cells after COVID-19. TCRdb re-called the PCR reads with MiXCR, one entry per CDR3 protein. The table lists roughly 20,000 distinct CDR3 sequences, roughly 31% of them singletons. Their antigen targets remain unknown. The specimen sequenced was cultured CD4+ T cells from blood. These receptors originate from a human donor with COVID-19. The CDR3 runs from the conserved cysteine through the conserved F or W. The D gene is left open where the match is weak. Clone size is not always given. Where it is, it says once, few, many or a class for expanded clones.

>TRBV11-2|TRBJ2-3|medium-sized|NA
CASSRSSPSSTDTQYF
TGTGCCAGCAGCCGAAGCAGTCCCTCTAGCACAGATACGCAGTATTTT
>TRBV11-2|TRBJ2-7|NA|NA
CASSPNRDEQYF
TGTGCCAGCAGCCCCAACAGGGACGAGCAGTACTTC
>TRBV19|TRBJ2-6|NA|NA
CASTGAGANVLTF
TGTGCCAGTACAGGGGCCGGGGCCAACGTCCTGACTTTC
>TRBV6-1|TRBJ1-3|NA|NA
CASIIDSSGNTIYF
TGTGCCAGCATAATCGACAGCTCTGGAAACACCATATATTTT
>TRBV20-1|TRBJ2-7|NA|NA
CSASPLLGSEQYF
TGCAGTGCTAGCCCCCTCCTGGGTTCCGAGCAGTACTTC
>TRBV6-5|TRBJ1-1|few|TRBD1
CASSSPGQGAGTEAFF
TGTGCCAGCAGTTCTCCGGGACAGGGGGCTGGTACTGAAGCTTTCTTT
>TRBV29-1|TRBJ2-7|NA|NA
CSTRVGPRSEQYF
TGCAGCACTCGGGTCGGACCCAGGTCGGAGCAGTACTTC
>TRBV6-5|TRBJ2-1|NA|NA
CASSYSTRNGYNEQFF
TGTGCCAGCAGTTACTCGACCCGGAATGGCTACAATGAGCAGTTCTTC
>TRBV27|TRBJ1-5|NA|TRBD1
CASSPRTGEAQPQHF
TGTGCCAGCAGCCCCAGGACAGGGGAAGCCCAGCCCCAGCATTTT
>TRBV7-9|TRBJ2-7|few|NA
CASSSLAIYSYEQYF
TGTGCCAGCAGCTCGCTAGCGATTTACTCCTACGAGCAGTACTTC
>TRBV2|TRBJ2-7|NA|TRBD1
CASLSRTGQGEQYF
TGTGCCAGCCTTTCACGGACAGGGCAGGGTGAGCAGTACTTC
>TRBV12-3/TRBV12-4|TRBJ1-6|NA|TRBD1
CASSGRQGAWNSPLHF
TGTGCCAGCAGCGGGAGACAGGGGGCTTGGAATTCACCCCTCCACTTT
>TRBV19|TRBJ2-7|NA|NA
CASSLKAVGSYEQYF
TGTGCCAGTAGCCTAAAAGCAGTCGGCTCCTACGAGCAGTACTTC
>TRBV7-2|TRBJ2-7|few|NA
CASSADGVRYEQYF
TGTGCCAGCAGCGCCGACGGGGTGCGCTACGAGCAGTACTTC
>TRBV25-1|TRBJ2-4|once|TRBD1
CASSSLLAGTGAKNIQYF
TGTGCCAGCAGCAGCCTGCTTGCCGGGACAGGAGCCAAAAACATTCAGTACTTC
>TRBV20-1|TRBJ1-2|NA|NA
CSARDLMKEVTHYGYTF
TGCAGTGCTAGAGATCTTATGAAGGAAGTCACTCACTATGGCTACACCTTC
>TRBV27|TRBJ2-7|few|NA
CASSHSRSEQYF
TGTGCCAGCAGTCACTCCCGGAGCGAGCAGTACTTC
>TRBV6-1|TRBJ2-3|NA|TRBD2
CASRPRLASDTQYF
TGTGCCAGCAGACCAAGACTAGCGTCAGATACGCAGTATTTT
>TRBV20-1|TRBJ2-3|NA|NA
CSASRRKTPPRDTQYF
TGCAGTGCTTCCCGACGGAAAACTCCACCCAGGGATACGCAGTATTTT
>TRBV7-8|TRBJ1-2|NA|NA
CASSNRVDYGYTF
TGTGCCAGCAGCAATAGGGTGGACTATGGCTACACCTTC
>TRBV11-2|TRBJ2-5|NA|NA
CASSPLRETQYF
TGTGCCAGCAGCCCCCTGCGGGAGACCCAGTACTTC
>TRBV20-1|TRBJ1-6|few|NA
CSAAAVVGNSPLHF
TGCAGTGCGGCCGCCGTGGTGGGCAATTCACCCCTCCACTTT
>TRBV11-2|TRBJ2-7|few|NA
CASSTRDPGYEQYF
TGTGCCAGCAGCACCCGGGACCCCGGCTACGAGCAGTACTTC
>TRBV20-1|TRBJ1-2|NA|NA
CSAVGPSVNYGYTF
TGCAGTGCCGTGGGCCCATCCGTTAACTATGGCTACACCTTC
>TRBV20-1|TRBJ1-6|NA|NA
CSARLAHRNSPLHF
TGCAGTGCTAGATTGGCGCATCGAAATTCACCCCTCCACTTT
>TRBV9|TRBJ2-3|NA|NA
CASSSRRDPTDTQYF
TGTGCCAGCAGCTCGCGCCGGGACCCCACAGATACGCAGTATTTT
>TRBV30|TRBJ1-3|NA|TRBD1
CAWSQGQGSSPSGNTIYF
TGTGCCTGGAGTCAGGGACAGGGGTCCTCACCCTCTGGAAACACCATATATTTT
>TRBV5-8|TRBJ2-3|few|NA
CASSFGLKGADTQYF
TGTGCCAGCAGCTTTGGCCTGAAGGGGGCAGATACGCAGTATTTT
>TRBV11-2|TRBJ2-1|NA|NA
CASSSGPGATSYNEQFF
TGTGCCAGCAGCTCGGGGCCGGGGGCGACCTCCTACAATGAGCAGTTCTTC
>TRBV4-1|TRBJ2-5|NA|NA
CASSQDLPGLQETQYF
TGCGCCAGCAGCCAAGATCTTCCGGGGTTACAAGAGACCCAGTACTTC
>TRBV29-1|TRBJ1-2|few|NA
CSVPPRGERYGYTF
TGCAGCGTCCCGCCCCGGGGGGAACGCTATGGCTACACCTTC
>TRBV19|TRBJ2-7|NA|NA
CASSSLGQSYAQYF
TGTGCCAGTAGTTCACTGGGCCAATCCTACGCGCAGTACTTC
>TRBV6-2/TRBV6-3|TRBJ2-2|NA|NA
CASGWGTGELFF
TGTGCCAGCGGTTGGGGCACCGGGGAGCTGTTTTTT
>TRBV6-5|TRBJ2-1|NA|NA
CASSSATGRGQFF
TGTGCCAGCAGTTCAGCTACAGGGCGGGGACAGTTCTTC
>TRBV6-1|TRBJ2-7|once|TRBD2
CASRPTSETNYEQYF
TGTGCCAGCAGACCCACTAGCGAGACAAACTACGAGCAGTACTTC
>TRBV7-2|TRBJ2-1|NA|NA
CASSLGQVRYNEQFF
TGTGCCAGCAGCTTAGGACAAGTCCGCTACAATGAGCAGTTCTTC
>TRBV6-2/TRBV6-3|TRBJ1-5|medium-sized|NA
CASRFGGDGLNQPQHF
TGTGCCAGCAGATTCGGCGGGGACGGCCTCAATCAGCCCCAGCATTTT
>TRBV12-3/TRBV12-4|TRBJ2-4|NA|TRBD2
CASGGSGGIAKNIQYF
TGTGCCAGCGGGGGGAGCGGGGGTATAGCCAAAAACATTCAGTACTTC
>TRBV5-4|TRBJ2-7|once|TRBD1
CASSPRGRGRYEQYF
TGTGCCAGCAGCCCCCGAGGCAGGGGGCGCTACGAGCAGTACTTC
>TRBV5-4|TRBJ2-5|few|NA
CASSRSTRRGNQETQYF
TGTGCCAGCAGCCGGTCAACGCGCAGGGGAAACCAAGAGACCCAGTACTTC
>TRBV2|TRBJ2-7|NA|NA
CASKIGPNEQYF
TGTGCCAGCAAGATAGGGCCCAACGAGCAGTACTTC